A selection of T cell receptor beta chains follows, all from one sample in a study of blood T cells in healthy people across ages. A single record per CDR3 protein comes from TCRdb applying MiXCR to the 5' RACE reads. The sample records about 1.8 million distinct CDR3 sequences, about 50% being singletons. The material sequenced was blood. These receptors were collected from a middle-aged woman in good health. Each CDR3 is given without its conserved first and last residue. Fields, in order: CDR3 protein, V gene.

ASSIGGSEQF	TRBV12-3/TRBV12-4
SVGDRGQETQY	TRBV29-1
AISESGDRAYEQY	TRBV10-3
SVAGGLGQETQY	TRBV29-1
SAPAAASGYNEQF	TRBV20-1
ASSQEDSGYFYEQY	TRBV4-1
ASLLAGGRNEQF	TRBV3-1
ASSYAGVDTQY	TRBV6-2/TRBV6-3
ASSSYQAFSYEQY	TRBV27
ASSQHVNTEAF	TRBV14
ASTRRGLASTDTQY	TRBV2
ASSTRDKIEQY	TRBV6-5
ASSLRGQASFYNEQF	TRBV5-1
ASSPPGHDYSNQPQH	TRBV27
ASSSSVSDIQY	TRBV5-6
SVVESSADTQY	TRBV29-1
ASTLYSGGTAKNIQY	TRBV12-3/TRBV12-4
AIRDSGETQY	TRBV10-3
ASSQDTGGASVEQY	TRBV4-2
ASSSRDRGLAGGEQF	TRBV21-1
ASSQGSIEEYSNQPQH	TRBV4-3
ASRLGDVTTTDTQY	TRBV6-1
ASSVSDTDREVYNEQF	TRBV9
SARDARRQGAVDTQY	TRBV20-1
ASTLGAPTYQPQH	TRBV6-6
ASRQEGRSTDTQY	TRBV4-3
ASSDRPYNEQF	TRBV7-6
ASSSWARGYT	TRBV13
ASSLGARLAKDTQY	TRBV7-2
ASSLAEGKLF	TRBV5-1
ASSFRSWGNEQF	TRBV7-9
ASSTVAGTSYNEQF	TRBV6-5
AGSPPGGNYGYT	TRBV27
ASSPGLAKF	TRBV12-3/TRBV12-4
ASSYDDKTYEQY	TRBV6-2/TRBV6-3
AISEPGQGQETQY	TRBV10-3